The clone carrying this T cell receptor beta chain was seen only a few times. As yet, its antigen is unknown. On cycle 4 day 1 and cycle 7 day 1, as well as at baseline, blood was sampled. This table comes from immunoSEQ multiplex PCR, and its TCRdb copy is limited to in-frame clones, with some not included. The sample records around 35,000 clones, 70% to 85% being singletons. CDR3 length: 11 amino acids. Germline V gene sequence: CDR1 SGHTA, CDR2 FQGNSA. V lost 3 bases, J lost 4 bases, and 3 bases lay in between. The sample is drawn from a study of OX40 agonist ivuxolimab in advanced cancers. At the level of the study: Partial responses occurred in three patients (one hepatocellular carcinoma, two cutaneous melanoma).

Study-wide points: Partial responders treated at 0.1-3.0 mg/kg exhibited clonal expansion among the lowest measured. The authors also found low normalized T-cell clonal expansion in some nonresponders.

Sequenced material: CD4+ or CD8+ T cells sorted from blood, taken in a trial of the OX40 agonist ivuxolimab. This clonotype was obtained from an adult with an advanced solid tumor such as melanoma, head and neck, liver or kidney cancer. The gene calls are TRBV7-2 and TRBJ1-1; no definite D call. CDR3 DNA sequence: TGTGCCAGCAGCTTCAGCACTGAAGCTTTCTTT. Its protein product is CASSFSTEAFF. The full variable domain, with the rest looked up from reference TRBV7-2 and TRBJ1-1, is GAGVSQSPSNKVTEKGKDVELRCDPISGHTALYWYRQSLGQGLEFLIYFQGNSAPDKSGLPSDRFSAERTGGSVSTLTIQRTQQEDSAVYLCASSFSTEAFFGQGTRLTVV.